The sequence of this T cell receptor beta chain was determined in a study of CD8+ T cells in alopecia areata. The wider study: Among treated patients, oral tofacitinib was administered at 5 to 10 mg twice daily.

Germline assignment: CDR1 SGDLS and CDR2 YYNGEE. The V end was cut by 3 bases, the J end by 1 base, with 7 bases between. The CDR3 is 14 amino acids. It was cDNA, reverse transcribed from extracted RNA, that served as the sequencing template. Data came from immunoSEQ multiplex PCR; TCRdb stores just in-frame clones and leaves some out. The sample holds about 210,000 clones, more than 45% seen once. Treatment denoted: oral pan-JAK inhibitor, 5-10 mg twice daily. The sequence derives from a human donor with alopecia areata. Sequencing used CD4+ T cells sorted from blood, obtained at week 4, from a patient treated with tofacitinib. This chain joins TRBV9 and TRBJ2-2; D not certain. CDR3 sequence reads: CASSGQMNTGELFF. The CDR3 DNA reads TGTGCCAGCAGCGGGCAGATGAACACCGGGGAGCTGTTTTTT.